This T cell receptor beta chain was identified during a study of T cell responses to AZD1222 COVID-19 vaccine. Produced via immunoSEQ multiplex PCR; TCRdb's table is partial and in-frame only. The sample lists roughly 80,000 clones; roughly 90% were seen once. CDR1 and CDR2 (germline): SGHNT, YYREEE (reference sequence). The CDR3 is made up of 16 amino acids. Trimming stripped 3 bases from V and 5 bases from J, with 20 bases between. The count of this clone is one. Specimen: peripheral blood, collected on day 0 of AZD1222 vaccination. The TCR was taken from an adult in good health. The chain uses TRBV5-4 and TRBJ2-5, with a possible D match to TRBD2 (7 bases). For the CDR3, the DNA is TGTGCCAGCAGCTCCCTCTTCCTACAGGGAGGGGAGACCCAGTACTTC. Translated, it gives CASSSLFLQGGETQYF.